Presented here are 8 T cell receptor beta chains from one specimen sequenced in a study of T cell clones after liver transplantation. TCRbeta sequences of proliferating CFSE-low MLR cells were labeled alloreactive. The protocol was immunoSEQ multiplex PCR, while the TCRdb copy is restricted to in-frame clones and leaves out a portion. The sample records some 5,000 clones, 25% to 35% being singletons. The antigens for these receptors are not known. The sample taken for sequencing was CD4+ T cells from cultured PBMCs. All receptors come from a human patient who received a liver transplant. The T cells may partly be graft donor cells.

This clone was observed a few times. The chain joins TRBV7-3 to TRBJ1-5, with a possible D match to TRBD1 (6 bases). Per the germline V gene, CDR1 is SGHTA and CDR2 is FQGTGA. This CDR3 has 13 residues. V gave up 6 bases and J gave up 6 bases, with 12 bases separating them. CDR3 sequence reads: CASSLGGGQPQHF. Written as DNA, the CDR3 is TGTGCCAGCAGTTTGGGGGGCGGTCAGCCCCAGCATTTT. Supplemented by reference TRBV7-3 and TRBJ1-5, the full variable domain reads GAGVSQTPSNKVTEKGKYVELRCDPISGHTALYWYRQSLGQGPEFLIYFQGTGAADDSGLPNDRFFAVRPEGSVSTLKIQRTERGDSAVYLCASSLGGGQPQHFGDGTRLSIL.

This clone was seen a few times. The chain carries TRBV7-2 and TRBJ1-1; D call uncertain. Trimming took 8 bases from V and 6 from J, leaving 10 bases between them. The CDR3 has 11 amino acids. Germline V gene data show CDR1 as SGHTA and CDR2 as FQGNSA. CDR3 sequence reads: CASLMGAEAFF. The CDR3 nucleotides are TGTGCCAGCCTGATGGGCGCTGAAGCTTTCTTT.

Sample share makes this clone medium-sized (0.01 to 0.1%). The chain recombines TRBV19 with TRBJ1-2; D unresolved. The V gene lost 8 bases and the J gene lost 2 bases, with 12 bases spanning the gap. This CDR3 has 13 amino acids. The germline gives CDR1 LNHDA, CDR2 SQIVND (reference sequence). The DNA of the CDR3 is TGTGCCAGTGGAGCGCGAGGGAACTATGGCTACACCTTC. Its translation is CASGARGNYGYTF.

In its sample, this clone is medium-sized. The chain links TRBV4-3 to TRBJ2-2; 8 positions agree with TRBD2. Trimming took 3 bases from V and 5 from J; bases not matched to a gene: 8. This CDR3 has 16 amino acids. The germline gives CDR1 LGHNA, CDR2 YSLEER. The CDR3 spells CASSHSGLGGTGELFF. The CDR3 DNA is TGCGCCAGCAGCCATTCGGGACTAGGGGGGACCGGGGAGCTGTTTTTT.

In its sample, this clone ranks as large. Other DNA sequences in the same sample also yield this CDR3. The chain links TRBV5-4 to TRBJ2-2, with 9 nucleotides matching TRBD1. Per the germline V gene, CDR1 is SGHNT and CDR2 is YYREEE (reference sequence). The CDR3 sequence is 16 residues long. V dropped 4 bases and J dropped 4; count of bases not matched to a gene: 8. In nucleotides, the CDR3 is TGTGCCAGCAGCCTTCCCGGGACAGGGCGCACCGGGGAGCTGTTTTTT. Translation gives CASSLPGTGRTGELFF.

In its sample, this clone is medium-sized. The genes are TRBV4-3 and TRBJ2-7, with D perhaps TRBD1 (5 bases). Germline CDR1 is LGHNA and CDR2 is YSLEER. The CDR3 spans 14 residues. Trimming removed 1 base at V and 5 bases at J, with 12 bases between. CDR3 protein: CASSQAAGIHEQYF. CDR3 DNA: TGCGCCAGCAGCCAAGCGGCAGGGATCCACGAGCAGTACTTC.

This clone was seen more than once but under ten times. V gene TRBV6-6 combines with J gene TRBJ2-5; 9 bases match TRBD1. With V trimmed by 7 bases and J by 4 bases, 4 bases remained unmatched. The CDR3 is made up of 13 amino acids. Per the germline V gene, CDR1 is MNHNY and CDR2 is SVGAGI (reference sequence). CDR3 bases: TGTGCCAGCACTGGGACAGGGAGAGAGACCCAGTACTTC. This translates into CASTGTGRETQYF.

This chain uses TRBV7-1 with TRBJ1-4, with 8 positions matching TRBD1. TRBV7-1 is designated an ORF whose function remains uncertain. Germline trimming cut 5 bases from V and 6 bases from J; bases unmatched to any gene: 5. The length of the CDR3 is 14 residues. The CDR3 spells CASSHGQGHEKLFF. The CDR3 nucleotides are TGTGCCAGCAGCCACGGACAGGGTCATGAAAAACTGTTTTTT.